The 8 T cell receptor beta chains below were found in one sample sequenced in a study of identical twins. TCRdb used MiXCR to reprocess the 5' RACE reads, holding one entry per CDR3 protein. The sample consists of roughly 500,000 distinct CDR3 sequences, less than 25% of them appearing once. These data are also associated with another study on T cells expressing NK-cell markers.

Sequencing used CD4+ T cells sorted from blood. The receptors derive from a woman between 18 and 29 years old in good health.

The V and J genes are TRBV6-5 and TRBJ1-4; 7 positions match TRBD1. Germline CDR1 and CDR2: MNHEY and SVGAGI. The CDR3 is 15 amino acids. V was clipped by 4 bases and J by 6 bases; unmatched bases: 8. CDR3 region: CASSSTDTGDEKLFF. The DNA for the CDR3 is TGTGCCAGCAGTTCCACCGACACAGGGGATGAAAAACTGTTTTTT.

This clonotype was observed a handful of times. The chain uses TRBV12-5 and TRBJ2-7; TRBD2 matches 9 bases. V lost 5 bases to trimming and J lost 3 bases; unmatched junction nucleotides: 5. The V gene's germline CDR1 is LGHNT and CDR2 FRNRAP. This CDR3 is 14 amino acids long. The CDR3 spells CASGPSGIYYEQYF. The CDR3 DNA reads as TGTGCTAGTGGTCCTAGCGGGATTTACTACGAGCAGTACTTC.

The chain carries TRBV2 and TRBJ2-3; 9 nucleotides agree with TRBD2. The germline CDR1 and CDR2 sequences are SNHLY and FYNNEI. The CDR3 extends over 14 amino acids. Trimming cost V 4 bases and J 7 bases; bases outside gene matches: 6. Here the CDR3 DNA reads TGTGCCAGCAGTGTCCGGCGGGAGGGGAATACGCAGTATTTT. Translated: CASSVRREGNTQYF. The whole variable domain, remainder taken from reference TRBV2 and TRBJ2-3, is EPEVTQTPSHQVTQMGQEVILRCVPISNHLYFYWYRQILGQKVEFLVSFYNNEISEKSEIFDDQFSVERPDGSNFTLKIRSTKLEDSAMYFCASSVRREGNTQYFGPGTRLTVL.

This clonotype was seen a handful of times. The rearrangement uses TRBV7-9 and TRBJ2-1, with 9 positions matching TRBD2. The germline gives CDR1 SEHNR, CDR2 FQNEAQ (reference sequence). CDR3 length: 16 residues. V trimming: 8 bases; J trimming: 7 bases; junction bases outside the gene matches: 15. As DNA, the CDR3 is TGTGCCAGCTCAAGCGGGAGGCCCTACAATAGTAATGAGCAGTTCTTC. Translated, it gives CASSSGRPYNSNEQFF. Combining the CDR3 with reference TRBV7-9 and TRBJ2-1 gives the whole variable domain DTGVSQNPRHKITKRGQNVTFRCDPISEHNRLYWYRQTLGQGPEFLTYFQNEAQLEKSRLLSDRFSAERPKGSFSTLEIQRTEQGDSAMYLCASSSGRPYNSNEQFFGPGTRLTVL.

This clonotype was observed a handful of times. The chain is built from TRBV7-8 and TRBJ2-1; 9 bases fit TRBD2. This CDR3 region has 15 residues. The trim removed 7 bases at V and 2 bases at J, leaving 6 bases unmatched. Germline V gives CDR1 SGHVS, CDR2 FQNEAQ. This chain's CDR3 is CASTQREVAYNEQFF. The DNA for the CDR3 is TGTGCCAGCACCCAGCGGGAGGTAGCCTACAATGAGCAGTTCTTC.

The chain employs TRBV6-5 and TRBJ2-1, with 9 bases aligning to TRBD1. Germline CDR1 is MNHEY and CDR2 is SVGAGI. The CDR3 has 15 amino acids. Trimming removed 0 bases from V and 6 bases from J; junction bases left unmatched: 3. The CDR3 reads CASSYSGQGPNEQFF. CDR3 in DNA: TGTGCCAGCAGTTACTCTGGACAGGGGCCCAATGAGCAGTTCTTC.

V and J are TRBV24-1 and TRBJ1-2; the D is unclear. The CDR3 extends over 11 amino acids. V was pared by 3 bases and J by 4 bases, with 2 bases between. Germline values: CDR1 KGHDR, CDR2 SFDVKD. CDR3 in DNA: TGTGCCACCAGTGATGGCTATGGCTACACCTTC. Amino acids: CATSDGYGYTF.

This clonotype has a handful of counts. J is TRBJ2-5 and V is TRBV12-3 or TRBV12-4, with 8 bases identical to TRBD2. This CDR3 comprises 15 residues. The V segment lost 8 bases and the J segment 4 bases; nucleotides outside the gene matches: 12. The CDR3 bases are TGTGCCAGCTGTGTGAGCGGGAGATGGGGAGAGACCCAGTACTTC. It encodes CASCVSGRWGETQYF.